The 19 T cell receptor beta chains listed next were all sequenced from one sample in a study of response to subunit inactivated influenza vaccine. TCRdb re-called the RT-PCR reads with MiXCR, one entry per CDR3 protein. Among 600,000 to 850,000 distinct CDR3 sequences listed, around 13% were seen once. The sequencing here drew on PBMCs from blood, taken 14 days before vaccination. The source of these receptors is a man in his fifties or sixties who received an inactivated influenza vaccine.

The chain employs TRBV15 and TRBJ2-1; TRBD2 agrees at 7 bases. Germline CDR1 and CDR2: LNHNV and YYDKDF (reference sequence). Germline trimming cut 3 bases from V and 13 bases from J; bases unmatched to any gene: 6. This CDR3 comprises 12 residues. CDR3 DNA sequence: TGTGCCACCAGCAGCAGGACTAGTCTTCAGTTCTTC. This translates into CATSSRTSLQFF.

V gene TRBV7-9 combines with J gene TRBJ2-2; D is perhaps TRBD1 (6 bases). V shed 3 bases and J shed 4 bases, with 12 bases lying between them. The germline V gene has CDR1 SEHNR and CDR2 FQNEAQ (reference sequence). There are 15 residues in the CDR3. The CDR3 sequence is CASSFGQSVTGELFF. CDR3 nucleotide sequence: TGTGCCAGCAGCTTTGGACAGAGCGTCACCGGGGAGCTGTTTTTT.

This clonotype was detected only a few times. The rearrangement uses TRBV4-1 and TRBJ2-2; D is ambiguous. CDR3 length: 14 residues. Germline loops: CDR1 MGHRA, CDR2 YSYEKL. Between the trimmed V and J ends, which lost 0 bases and 5 bases, there was a span of 7 bases. CDR3 loop: CASSQEKGTGELFF. The CDR3, as DNA: TGCGCCAGCAGCCAAGAAAAAGGTACCGGGGAGCTGTTTTTT.

The chain uses TRBV20-1 and TRBJ2-7; D may match TRBD1 or TRBD2 (5 bases each). The CDR3 runs 14 residues. Trimming left V 6 bases short and J 2 bases short, with 17 bases between. Germline V gives CDR1 DFQATT, CDR2 SNEGSKA (reference sequence). Here the CDR3 reads CSATRVGRTYEQYF. In nucleotides, the CDR3 is TGCAGTGCGACCAGGGTGGGACGGACCTACGAGCAGTACTTC.

Only a few counts were recorded for this clonotype. CDR3 bases: TGCGCCAGCAGACGGGGACAGGGAGGCTATGGCTACACCTTC. It yields the protein CASRRGQGGYGYTF. The chain combines TRBV5-1 with TRBJ1-2; 9 bases map to TRBD1. With 5 bases clipped from V and 4 bases from J, the junction kept 6 bases outside the gene matches. Germline V gives CDR1 SGHRS, CDR2 YFSETQ. This CDR3 contains 14 residues. Looking up the rest from reference TRBV5-1 and TRBJ1-2 gives the full variable domain: KAGVTQTPRYLIKTRGQQVTLSCSPISGHRSVSWYQQTPGQGLQFLFEYFSETQRNKGNFPGRFSGRQFSNSRSEMNVSTLELGDSALYLCASRRGQGGYGYTFGSGTRLTVV.

This clonotype has only a few counts. The genes are TRBV20-1 and TRBJ2-7, with TRBD2 matching 7 bases. With V trimmed by 0 bases and J by 7 bases, 6 bases remained unmatched. This CDR3 has 13 amino acids. Germline assignment: CDR1 DFQATT and CDR2 SNEGSKA (reference sequence). In DNA, the CDR3 is TGCAGTGCTAGAGAAGCGGGATTGGCGGAGCAGTACTTC. The encoded protein is CSAREAGLAEQYF.

This clonotype was seen a few times. The chain joins TRBV10-3 to TRBJ2-7; no clear D gene. The germline V and J ends were trimmed by 3 bases and 2 bases, with 5 bases remaining between them. The CDR3 loop spans 12 amino acids. CDR1 and CDR2 from the germline V gene are ENHRY and SYGVKD. The CDR3 DNA reads TGTGCCATCAGTGACTTCCCCTACGAGCAGTACTTC. Its translation is CAISDFPYEQYF.

The chain combines TRBV6-7 with TRBJ2-3; 15 bases are shared with TRBD2. TRBV6-7 is labeled an ORF, and its function is uncertain. This CDR3 region has 19 residues. Losses at the gene ends were 5 bases for V and 2 bases for J; bases not matched to a gene: 11. As DNA, the CDR3 is TGTGCCAGCAGTCTCCGGACTAGCGGGGGGGGTCCTTACACAGATACGCAGTATTTT. This sequence encodes CASSLRTSGGGPYTDTQYF.

The rearrangement joins TRBV12-3 or TRBV12-4 to TRBJ2-3, with D possibly matching TRBD2 (7 bases). Trimming shortened V by 10 bases and J by 3 bases, and 20 bases separated the two germline ends. The CDR3 is 15 residues long. Here the CDR3 DNA reads TGTGCCACCATTCTGGGGGGGCATCGTACAGATACGCAGTATTTT. Its protein is CATILGGHRTDTQYF.

This clonotype occurred many times. V gene TRBV11-2 combines with J gene TRBJ1-6; D uncertain. V was pared by 1 base and J by 11 bases, with 18 bases between. This CDR3 is built from 16 residues. Germline-derived CDR1 and CDR2 are SGHAT and FQNNGV. The CDR3: CASSLVSGPRHPPLHF. DNA for the CDR3: TGTGCCAGCAGCTTAGTCTCCGGGCCGCGTCACCCACCCCTCCACTTT.

The sample holds a few counts of this clonotype. The chain uses TRBV4-1 and TRBJ1-1; 8 nucleotides match TRBD1. This CDR3 comprises 15 residues. V dropped 3 bases and J dropped 3; count of bases not matched to a gene: 6. Germline CDR1 and CDR2: MGHRA and YSYEKL. The CDR3 nucleotides read TGCGCCAGCAGCCAGGAAGTACAGGGGGACACTGAAGCTTTCTTT. Translating it yields CASSQEVQGDTEAFF.

This clonotype was observed a handful of times. The CDR3 spells CASSLRTVGRAGETQYF. The CDR3, as DNA: TGTGCCAGCAGTTTAAGGACGGTCGGGAGGGCCGGGGAGACCCAGTACTTC. The chain joins TRBV12-3 or TRBV12-4 to TRBJ2-5, with 8 bases matching TRBD2. The CDR3 runs to 17 residues. With 2 bases clipped from V and 5 bases from J, the junction kept 13 bases outside the gene matches.

This clonotype was recorded a few times. The V call is TRBV12-3 or TRBV12-4, the J call TRBJ1-1; D perhaps matches TRBD1 (5 bases). The CDR3 spans 15 residues. Trimming pared 1 base from V and 2 bases from J, leaving 11 bases between. In nucleotides, the CDR3 is TGTGCCAGCAGTTTAGGGGGCAGCCTTAACACTGAAGCTTTCTTT. The encoded protein is CASSLGGSLNTEAFF.

The table lists this clonotype with many counts. Written as DNA, the CDR3 is TGTGCCAGCTCACCCTCATCACAGGGCCAGCAGTTCTTC. Protein: CASSPSSQGQQFF. The chain couples TRBV18 to TRBJ2-1, with D possibly matching TRBD1 (6 bases). Germline assignment: CDR1 KGHSH and CDR2 LQKENI. Between the trimmed V and J ends, which lost 3 bases and 11 bases, there was a span of 14 bases. There are 13 residues in the CDR3.

This clonotype has a handful of counts. The rearrangement joins TRBV20-1 to TRBJ2-1; 8 bases fit TRBD1. The V gene's germline CDR1 is DFQATT and CDR2 SNEGSKA (reference sequence). The CDR3 loop spans 14 amino acids. J was trimmed by 9 bases and V by 8 bases; bases with no gene match: 15. CDR3 sequence: CSSKGQVTSGEQFF. DNA for the CDR3: TGCAGTTCCAAGGGACAGGTCACCTCGGGTGAGCAGTTCTTC.

This clonotype occurred many times. The chain employs TRBV5-1 and TRBJ2-2; 13 bases match TRBD2. Germline CDR1 reads SGHRS; CDR2 reads YFSETQ. CDR3 length: 16 amino acids. The J segment lost 7 bases and the V segment lost 1 base, leaving 4 bases of the junction unmatched. The CDR3 region has the DNA TGCGCCAGCAGCTTGACCGGACTAGCGGGGGACGGGGAGCTGTTTTTT. Its translation: CASSLTGLAGDGELFF.

In its sample, this clonotype was seen a few times. This chain links TRBV12-3 or TRBV12-4 with TRBJ2-1; 7 nucleotides match TRBD2. Trimming at V came to 6 bases and at J to 0 bases, leaving 2 bases not matched to a gene. The CDR3 consists of 14 residues. The CDR3 region has the DNA TGTGCCAGCAGGGGGACTAACTCCTACAATGAGCAGTTCTTC. It codes for CASRGTNSYNEQFF.

The chain combines TRBV7-2 with TRBJ1-1; 8 bases are shared with TRBD1. Germline CDR1 SGHTA, CDR2 FQGNSA. This CDR3 spans 14 amino acids. V lost 7 bases, J lost 1 base, and 5 bases stayed unmatched. CDR3 region: CASKRGTGNTEAFF. CDR3 sequence (DNA): TGTGCCAGCAAGCGAGGGACAGGGAACACTGAAGCTTTCTTT.

This chain uses TRBV12-3 or TRBV12-4 with TRBJ2-3, with D unresolved. With 3 bases removed from V and 4 bases from J, the gap between germline ends came to 17 bases. The CDR3 has 16 residues. CDR3 region: CASSFFLGSVADTQYF. CDR3 in DNA: TGTGCCAGCAGTTTCTTCCTAGGAAGCGTGGCAGATACGCAGTATTTT.